This T cell receptor (beta chain) was observed in a study of shared clonotypes between healthy human individuals. General study points: Only a few donors were included, so the genetic and exposure-history diversity represented was limited.

To note about this clone: Its antigen is still unknown.

All donors were Caucasian adults living in Nashville, Tennessee. Repertoires were generated with immunoSEQ multiplex PCR, while TCRdb's copy carries only in-frame clones and drops some. The sample contains over a million clones, approximately 98.5% of which appear only once. The CDR3 has 13 amino acids. Trimming took off 0 bases at V and 8 bases at J, with 9 bases between the two ends. Germline CDR1 reads SGHKS; CDR2 reads YYEKEE (reference sequence). The chain employs TRBV5-5 and TRBJ2-1, with D unresolved. Material: naive CD4+ T cells sorted from blood. Subset here: CD45RA+ positively selected. The sequence was collected from a man between 25 and 39 years old in good health. CDR3 sequence (DNA): TGTGCCAGCAGCTTGGCTAGTAGTGATGAGCAGTTCTTC. Amino acids: CASSLASSDEQFF.